A selection of T cell receptor beta chains follows, all from one sample in a study of graft-versus-host responses after intestinal transplantation. These TCRs are of unknown antigen specificity. Profiling relied on immunoSEQ multiplex PCR, and the TCRdb table lists in-frame clones only, not all of them. The table includes around 93,000 clones, around nine tenths detected once. This material consisted of unstimulated CD8+ T cells sorted from spleen or lymph node cells, taken before intestinal transplant. All receptors come from a human donor who received an intestinal transplant. The CDR3 runs from the conserved cysteine through the conserved F or W. A D gene is named only where the DNA matches it firmly. Clone size is given for some rows only: seen once, a few or many times, or a class if the clone is expanded.

NA	TRBV19	TRBJ1-2	once	TGTGCCAGTAGTATAGCGCTGTCCCAAAACTATGGCTACACCTTC	CASSIALSQNYGYTF
TRBD2	TRBV5-4	TRBJ2-7	NA	TGTGCCAGCAGCCCCGGACTAGCGGAGCAATACGAGCAGTACTTC	CASSPGLAEQYEQYF
NA	TRBV27	TRBJ2-7	NA	TGTGCCAGCAGCCCATGGGGGGTCCCAGACGAGCAGTACTTC	CASSPWGVPDEQYF
NA	TRBV5-6	TRBJ2-2	few	TGTGCCAGCAGCTTGTTAACGAACACCGGGGAGCTGTTTTTT	CASSLLTNTGELFF
TRBD1	TRBV6-6	TRBJ1-2	NA	TGTGCCAGCAACACCGGACAGGGCTATGGCTACACCTTC	CASNTGQGYGYTF
TRBD1	TRBV7-9	TRBJ1-2	NA	TGTGCCAGCAGCTCACTCCGGGACAGAGGAGCTAACTATGGCTACACCTTC	CASSSLRDRGANYGYTF
TRBD1	TRBV6-5	TRBJ2-7	NA	TGTGCCAGCAGTCCCCAGACAGGGCGGTACGAGCAGTACTTC	CASSPQTGRYEQYF
TRBD1	TRBV5-4	TRBJ2-4	NA	TGTGCCAGCAGCTCTCCGGGACAGGACCCAAACATTCAGTACTTC	CASSSPGQDPNIQYF
NA	TRBV7-9	TRBJ1-2	few	TGTGCCAGCAGCTACACCAGGAGGCAGGAGGACTACACCTTC	CASSYTRRQEDYTF
NA	TRBV11-2	TRBJ1-2	NA	TGTGCCAGCAGCAACCGAGGGACCCGAGGACTTGGCTACACCTTC	CASSNRGTRGLGYTF
TRBD1	TRBV6-5	TRBJ1-5	once	TGTGCCAGCAGTGCTACGAACAGGGGCCCCCAGCATTTT	CASSATNRGPQHF
NA	TRBV9	TRBJ2-3	NA	TGTGCCAGCAGCGTAGGAACAGGGGATACGCAGTATTTT	CASSVGTGDTQYF
TRBD2	TRBV28	TRBJ2-3	NA	TGTGCCAGCAGTTTAGGACTAGCGGGAGGGTGGGGCCCAGATACGCAGTATTTT	CASSLGLAGGWGPDTQYF
NA	TRBV13	TRBJ2-3	NA	TGTGCCAGCAGCTTATTGTTGCTGGGCCACCTGGGAACAGATACGCAGTATTTT	CASSLLLLGHLGTDTQYF
NA	TRBV12-1	TRBJ2-7	NA	TGTGCCAGCGGGGACAGCTCCTACGAGCAGTACTTC	CASGDSSYEQYF
NA	TRBV6-6	TRBJ2-3	NA	TGTGCCAGCAGTCCCGACGGGCCCACGGATACGCAGTATTTT	CASSPDGPTDTQYF
NA	TRBV5-1	TRBJ2-1	NA	TGCGCCAGCAGCTTAACCGGGACTCACTCCTACAATGAGCAGTTCTTC	CASSLTGTHSYNEQFF
TRBD2	TRBV9	TRBJ2-2	NA	TGTGCCAGCAGCGACCCCGGGACTAGCGACACCGGGGAGCTGTTTTTT	CASSDPGTSDTGELFF
TRBD2	TRBV4-1	TRBJ2-7	NA	TGCGCCAGCAGCCAAGGGACTAGCTCCTACGAGCAGTACTTC	CASSQGTSSYEQYF
NA	TRBV18	TRBJ2-5	NA	TGTGCCAGCTCACCACCGGAGCGGGCCCAAGAGACCCAGTACTTC	CASSPPERAQETQYF
NA	TRBV21-1	TRBJ1-4	NA	TGTGCCAGCAGCCAAAGGACGGGACAGGGGGACTATTTCTTTTTT	CASSQRTGQGDYFFF
NA	TRBV9	TRBJ2-1	NA	TGTGCCAGCAGCCCCACAGGAGCACACAATGAGCAGTTCTTC	CASSPTGAHNEQFF
NA	TRBV27	TRBJ2-7	NA	TGTGCCAGCAGCGGGAGTGACTCCTACGAGCAGTACTTC	CASSGSDSYEQYF
NA	TRBV11-2	TRBJ2-3	NA	TGTGCCAGCAGCTTGCCGGGACACCCGAGCACAGATACGCAGTATTTT	CASSLPGHPSTDTQYF
NA	TRBV28	TRBJ2-7	NA	TGTGCCAGCAGTCCCCTGTTATCCTACGAGCAGTACTTC	CASSPLLSYEQYF
NA	TRBV29-1	TRBJ2-1	NA	TGCAGCGTTGAAGATACTCTAAGCTCCTACAATGAGCAGTTCTTC	CSVEDTLSSYNEQFF
TRBD2	TRBV4-1	TRBJ2-6	NA	TGCGCCAGCAGCCATGGGGACGGGCGGGAGAAGGCTGGGGCCAACGTCCTGACTTTC	CASSHGDGREKAGANVLTF
NA	TRBV11-2	TRBJ2-3	NA	TGTGCCAGCAGCTTAGGCAGTGCAGATACGCAGTATTTT	CASSLGSADTQYF
NA	TRBV2	TRBJ2-3	NA	TGTGCCAGCAGTGTTGTTCTGGGGGCGTCGACAGATACGCAGTATTTT	CASSVVLGASTDTQYF
NA	TRBV4-1	TRBJ1-1	once	TGCGCCAGCAGACTAGACGGGTACACTGAAGCTTTCTTT	CASRLDGYTEAFF
NA	TRBV4-1	TRBJ1-6	NA	TGCGCCAGCAGCCAGGTCGATTCACCCCTCCACTTT	CASSQVDSPLHF
NA	TRBV13	TRBJ1-1	NA	TGTGCCAGCAGCCCCGTGGGAATAGGGTGGCACACTGAAGCTTTCTTT	CASSPVGIGWHTEAFF
NA	TRBV7-5	TRBJ1-5	NA	TGTGTCAGAATCCAATGGAGGGACATTAGCAATCAGCCCCAGCATTTT	CVRIQWRDISNQPQHF
TRBD1	TRBV27	TRBJ1-6	once	TGTGCCAGCAGGCGGGACAGGGCGAAAAATTCACCCCTCCACTTT	CASRRDRAKNSPLHF
TRBD2	TRBV27	TRBJ2-1	NA	TGTGCCAGCAGTTTTGAGCCTAGCGGGATTCTCGATGAGCAGTTCTTC	CASSFEPSGILDEQFF
TRBD2	TRBV6-5	TRBJ2-1	NA	TGTGCCAGCAGTCACAGACTAGCGTCCTACAATGAGCAGTTCTTC	CASSHRLASYNEQFF
NA	TRBV7-9	TRBJ2-1	NA	TGTGCCAGCAGCTTAGCAGGGGTTTATGAGCAGTTCTTC	CASSLAGVYEQFF
NA	TRBV13	TRBJ2-2	NA	TGTGCCAGCAGCGAATCGCCGGGCAGCGGCACCGGGGAGCTGTTTTTT	CASSESPGSGTGELFF
TRBD1	TRBV2	TRBJ1-2	NA	TGTGCCAGCAGATCGGGGACAGGAGCTAACTATGGCTACACCTTC	CASRSGTGANYGYTF
NA	TRBV13	TRBJ2-7	NA	TGTGCCAGCAGCTTTGGGGGTGTCTACGAGCAGTACTTC	CASSFGGVYEQYF
NA	TRBV5-6	TRBJ2-5	NA	TGTGCCAGCAGCTTGGGGGCAGGTGGGACCCAGTACTTC	CASSLGAGGTQYF
NA	TRBV27	TRBJ1-1	once	TGTGCCAGCAGTTGGATGGTGAACACTGAAGCTTTCTTT	CASSWMVNTEAFF
NA	TRBV7-9	TRBJ2-7	few	TGTGCCAGCAGCCCCCCCCTGCTGGACTACGAGCAGTACTTC	CASSPPLLDYEQYF
TRBD1	TRBV9	TRBJ1-4	NA	TGTGCCAGCAGCGCACCGACAGGGGGCAAGAAACTGTTTTTT	CASSAPTGGKKLFF
NA	TRBV7-9	TRBJ2-1	NA	TGTGCCAGCAGCTTAGAGGTTGGTTTCAATGAGCAGTTCTTC	CASSLEVGFNEQFF
NA	TRBV20-1	TRBJ2-1	NA	TGCAGTGCTAGCTACATGAATGAGCAGTTCTTC	CSASYMNEQFF
TRBD1	TRBV4-1	TRBJ1-2	NA	TGCGCCAGCAGCCACTTAAAGGGACAGGGAGACTATGGCTACACCTTC	CASSHLKGQGDYGYTF
NA	TRBV27	TRBJ1-2	NA	TGTGCCAGCAGACACCAGGGATCAGACTATGGCTACACCTTC	CASRHQGSDYGYTF
NA	TRBV28	TRBJ2-1	NA	TGTGCCAGCAGTCCTCATGAGCCTGAGCAGTTCTTC	CASSPHEPEQFF
TRBD1	TRBV14	TRBJ2-7	NA	TGTGCCAGCAGCCCTCATCCCAGACAGGGCCTCTTTTCGTACGAGCAGTACTTC	CASSPHPRQGLFSYEQYF
NA	TRBV7-3	TRBJ1-1	NA	TGTGCCAGCAGCCTGATGGGGGGAGGGAACACTGAAGCTTTCTTT	CASSLMGGGNTEAFF
NA	TRBV27	TRBJ2-7	NA	TGTGCCAGCAGTACCTCGGGGCCGCCCGCCTACGAGCAGTACTTC	CASSTSGPPAYEQYF
TRBD1	TRBV28	TRBJ1-5	NA	TGTGCCAGCAGCAACTGGAACGGACAGGACCCCAATCAGCCCCAGCATTTT	CASSNWNGQDPNQPQHF
TRBD2	TRBV7-9	TRBJ2-7	NA	TGTGCCAGCAGCTCCCCGGGGGCGGGAGGCCACTCCTACGAGCAGTACTTC	CASSSPGAGGHSYEQYF
NA	TRBV5-5	TRBJ1-1	NA	TGTGCCAGCAGTTTAGGGGATGAAGCTTTCTTT	CASSLGDEAFF
NA	TRBV27	TRBJ2-1	NA	TGTGCCAGCAGTTCCGGTGGATTTGCGGCTACTTTCTCTGAGCAGTTCTTC	CASSSGGFAATFSEQFF
NA	TRBV7-9	TRBJ2-1	NA	TGTGCCAGCAGCCCACTGTTGAACAATGAGCAGTTCTTC	CASSPLLNNEQFF
NA	TRBV9	TRBJ2-7	once	TGTGCCAGCAGCGTAAGTGGCTCCTACGAGCAGTACTTC	CASSVSGSYEQYF
NA	TRBV7-9	TRBJ2-5	NA	TGTGCCAGCGAACTTGAGACAGTCACGGTGGGGACCCAGTACTTC	CASELETVTVGTQYF